This TCR beta chain was recorded in a study of regulatory T cells in long-lasting Graves disease. General observations from the study: Compared with new cases, persistent Graves' patients showed reduced TCR diversity.

This clonotype turned up a few times. Its antigen is undetermined. Libraries of TCR beta came from iRepertoire HTBI primers plus Arm-PCR of CDR3 regions. Authors' analysis steps: The samples included around 60 TRBV and 15 or so TRBJ segments. TCRdb re-called the multiplex PCR reads through MiXCR, storing one row per CDR3 protein. TCRdb's processing, not the authors' own work, is the source of the V and J calls. The sample holds a few hundred thousand distinct CDR3 sequences, 20% to 25% seen once. The V gene lost 1 base and the J gene lost 8 bases, with 9 bases spanning the gap. CDR1 is SGHTA, CDR2 FQGNSA, per germline. This CDR3 is built from 13 residues. The time point was: persistent/refractory GD, antithyroid drugs over 5 years with positive TRAb. Making the TCR library involved RNA that had been extracted from PBMCs. Xi'an, China, was home to the endocrinology department that provided patients. The collection involved drawing 8 to 9 milliliters of peripheral blood into EDTA tubes.

This chain joins TRBV7-2 and TRBJ1-5; a weak D match, TRBD1 (6 bases). The sequence was collected from a female donor with Graves disease. The specimen comprised peripheral blood mononuclear cells (PBMCs), sampled when the disease was refractory, from a patient treated with antithyroid drugs. The CDR3: CASSLVEGEPQHF. CDR3 DNA sequence: TGTGCCAGCAGCTTAGTTGAGGGGGAGCCCCAGCATTTT.